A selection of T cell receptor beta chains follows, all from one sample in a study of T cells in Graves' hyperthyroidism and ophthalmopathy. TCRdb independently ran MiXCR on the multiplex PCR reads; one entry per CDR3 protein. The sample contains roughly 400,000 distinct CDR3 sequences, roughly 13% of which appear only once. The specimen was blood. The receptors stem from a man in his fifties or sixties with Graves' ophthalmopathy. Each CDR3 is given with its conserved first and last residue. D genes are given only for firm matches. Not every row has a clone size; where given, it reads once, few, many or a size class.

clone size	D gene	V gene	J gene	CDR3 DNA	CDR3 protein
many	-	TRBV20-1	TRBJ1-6	TGCAGTGCTAGCTCCACAGGCGACTCACCCCTCCACTTT	CSASSTGDSPLHF
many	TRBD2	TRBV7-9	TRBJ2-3	TGTGCCAGCAGCTTACTCGCGGGACTAGCGGGAGGGACGGCAGATACGCAGTATTTT	CASSLLAGLAGGTADTQYF
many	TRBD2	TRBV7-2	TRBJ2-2	TGTGCCAGCTCGCCGACTAGCGTCACCGGGGAGCTGTTTTTT	CASSPTSVTGELFF
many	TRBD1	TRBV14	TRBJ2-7	TGTGCCAGCAGCCCGGGACAGGGGGCCTCCGAGCAGTACTTC	CASSPGQGASEQYF
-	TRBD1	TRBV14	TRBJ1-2	TGTGCCAGCAGCCAGTACCAGGGGGACTATGGCTACACCTTC	CASSQYQGDYGYTF
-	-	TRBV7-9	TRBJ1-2	TGTGCCAGCAGCTTAGTGTTGACAGCCGGCTACACCTTC	CASSLVLTAGYTF
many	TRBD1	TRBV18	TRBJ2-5	TGTGCCAGCTCCCCGGGACAGGAAGAGACCCAGTACTTC	CASSPGQEETQYF
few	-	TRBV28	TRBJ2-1	TGTGCCAGCAGGCTTAGATCTGAGCAGTTCTTC	CASRLRSEQFF
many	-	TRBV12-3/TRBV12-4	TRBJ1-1	TGTGCCAGCACCCAGAACACTGAAGCTTTCTTT	CASTQNTEAFF
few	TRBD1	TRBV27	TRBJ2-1	TGTGCCAGCAGCCCACGGACAGGGAATCAAAACAATGAGCAGTTCTTC	CASSPRTGNQNNEQFF
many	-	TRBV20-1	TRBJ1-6	TGCAGTGCTCCAAGCTCCTATAATTCACCCCTCCACTTT	CSAPSSYNSPLHF
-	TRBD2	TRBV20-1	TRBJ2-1	TGCAGTGCACCAGAGAGCGGGAGCCGAACCTACAATGAGCAGTTCTTC	CSAPESGSRTYNEQFF
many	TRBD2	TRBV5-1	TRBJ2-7	TGCGCCAGCACCCCGTCTAGCGGCAAGAGCTCCTACGAGCAGTACTTC	CASTPSSGKSSYEQYF
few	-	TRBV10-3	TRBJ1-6	TGTGCCATCAAGGGGCGGAATTCACCCCTCCACTTT	CAIKGRNSPLHF
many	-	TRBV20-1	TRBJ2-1	TGCAGTGCGTATGAGGGAAGGGATGAGCAGTTCTTC	CSAYEGRDEQFF
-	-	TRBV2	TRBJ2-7	TGTGCCAGCAGGGCCCCCACAGGTAACGAGCAGTACTTC	CASRAPTGNEQYF
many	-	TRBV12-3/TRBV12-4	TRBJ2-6	TGTGCCAGCACCTACTCTGGGGCCAACGTCCTGACTTTC	CASTYSGANVLTF
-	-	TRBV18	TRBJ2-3	TGTGCCAGCTCAGAGGCCCTTGGGCAGCGGGACAACACAGATACGCAGTATTTT	CASSEALGQRDNTDTQYF
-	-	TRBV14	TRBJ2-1	TGTGCCAGCAGCCAATATCCACAGTTCCATGAGCAGTTCTTC	CASSQYPQFHEQFF
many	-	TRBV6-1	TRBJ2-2	TGTGCCAGCAGTGAACAAGATAACACCGGGGAGCTGTTTTTT	CASSEQDNTGELFF
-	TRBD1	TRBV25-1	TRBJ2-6	TGTGCCAGCAGTGGCTCTCCCGGACAGGGGAGGTCATCTGGGGCCAACGTCCTGACTTTC	CASSGSPGQGRSSGANVLTF
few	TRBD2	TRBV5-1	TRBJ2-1	TGCGCCAGCAGCCCGGGACTAGCGGGAGGGCCGGGAAATGAGCAGTTCTTC	CASSPGLAGGPGNEQFF
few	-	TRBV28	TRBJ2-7	TGTGCCAGCGGCCCTGGGGGGAACGAGCAGTACTTC	CASGPGGNEQYF
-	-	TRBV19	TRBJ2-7	TGTGCCAGTAGACCGACTGGCGCGGGGAGTAATGAGCAGTACTTC	CASRPTGAGSNEQYF
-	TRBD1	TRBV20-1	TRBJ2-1	TGCAGTGCCATTCCGAATCTCAGGGGGAGATACAATGAGCAGTTCTTC	CSAIPNLRGRYNEQFF
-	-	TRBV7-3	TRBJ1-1	TGTGCCAGCAGCTTAATACAGTACATCGCTTTGAACACTGAAGCTTTCTTT	CASSLIQYIALNTEAFF